The 32 T cell receptor beta chains given below trace back to one sample, sequenced in a study of spatial heterogeneity in lung cancer. Specified time point: sample taken at primary tumor resection. Study-level findings and limits: It was found that expanded intratumoral alpha and beta TCR counts tracked tumor mutation counts.

Their specific antigens are unknown. TCRdb re-analysed the 5' RACE reads in MiXCR, keeping a single row per CDR3 protein. The sample shows around 10,000 distinct CDR3 sequences, 6% to 6.5% of them seen only once. The source was lung tumor tissue, collected at surgery. These receptors all stem from a female donor with early-stage non-small cell lung cancer.

This clonotype was detected many times. This rearrangement joins TRBV20-1 to TRBJ2-1, with 13 bases that match TRBD2. In germline, CDR1 is DFQATT, CDR2 SNEGSKA (reference sequence). V shed 0 bases, J shed 3 bases, and the junction held 5 bases outside the gene matches. There are 17 residues in the CDR3. CDR3 bases: TGCAGTGCTAGAGACCGGACTAGCGGGAGCTACTACAATGAGCAGTTCTTC. This codes for CSARDRTSGSYYNEQFF.

This clonotype was counted at least ten times. This chain connects TRBV7-9 to TRBJ2-1; D could derive from TRBD1 or TRBD2 (5 bases each). The CDR3 sequence is 14 residues long. Between the trimmed V and J ends, which lost 4 bases and 6 bases, there was a span of 13 bases. CDR1 SEHNR and CDR2 FQNEAQ come from the germline V gene (reference sequence). The CDR3 loop is CASSSYGTANEQFF. Written as DNA, the CDR3 is TGTGCCAGCAGCTCCTACGGGACGGCCAATGAGCAGTTCTTC.

Ten or more counts support this clonotype. The chain carries TRBV4-3 and TRBJ2-5; a possible D gene is TRBD2 (7 bases). Per germline, CDR1 LGHNA and CDR2 YSLEER. This CDR3 is built from 15 residues. V lost 0 bases and J 5 bases, leaving 13 bases between the germline ends. CDR3 sequence (DNA): TGCGCCAGCAGCCAAGATCAGGGGCGGGGGGAGACCCAGTACTTC. Its translation: CASSQDQGRGETQYF.

The chain uses TRBV5-1 and TRBJ2-7, with a possible D match to TRBD2 (6 bases). V was cut by 3 bases and J by 2 bases, with 18 bases left in between. Germline V gives CDR1 SGHRS, CDR2 YFSETQ. The CDR3 extends over 16 amino acids. In DNA, the CDR3 is TGCGCCAGCAGCTCTCTACCGGGACTCCGAGCCTACGAGCAGTACGTC. Translated: CASSSLPGLRAYEQYV.

In this sample, this clonotype turned up many times. V gene TRBV4-3 combines with J gene TRBJ2-1; the D gene could be TRBD1 or TRBD2 (5 bases each). Germline V lookup: CDR1 LGHNA, CDR2 YSLEER. V was clipped by 5 bases and J by 9 bases, with 23 bases between them. The CDR3 loop spans 16 amino acids. CDR3 amino acids: CASSLRPGPQRGEQFF. CDR3 bases: TGCGCCAGCAGCTTGCGACCGGGGCCCCAAAGGGGTGAGCAGTTCTTC.

The rearrangement joins TRBV3-1 to TRBJ1-5; D ambiguous. The germline V gene has CDR1 LGHDT and CDR2 YNNKEL (reference sequence). The V end lost 2 bases, the J end lost 7 bases, and 9 bases lay between the germline ends. The CDR3 is 13 amino acids. CDR3 bases: TGTGCCAGCAGCCAAATGACTGGCCAGCCCCAGCATTTT. It codes for CASSQMTGQPQHF.

The rearrangement joins TRBV7-3 to TRBJ1-6, with unresolved D. The CDR3 contains 14 residues. The germline CDR1 and CDR2 sequences are SGHTA and FQGTGA. The V gene lost 3 bases and the J gene lost 4 bases, with 7 bases spanning the gap. The CDR3 loop is CASSLDGYNSPLHF. The CDR3 bases are TGTGCCAGCAGCTTGGACGGATATAATTCACCCCTCCACTTT.

The table lists this clonotype with a few counts. The chain carries TRBV19 and TRBJ1-2, with TRBD1 matching 12 bases. CDR3 length: 14 residues. V shed 6 bases and J 5 bases; nucleotides not matched to a gene: 4. The germline gives CDR1 LNHDA, CDR2 SQIVND (reference sequence). CDR3 nucleotides: TGTGCCAGTAGGATGGGACAGGGGGCGTATGGCTACACCTTC. It specifies CASRMGQGAYGYTF.

The J gene is TRBJ2-5, the V gene TRBV7-2; TRBD2 matches at 7 bases. The germline V gene encodes CDR1 SGHTA and CDR2 FQGNSA. CDR3 length: 15 residues. Trimming at V came to 1 base and at J to 3 bases, leaving 5 bases not matched to a gene. As DNA, the CDR3 is TGTGCCAGCAGCTTAGAGGCGGGAGTCGAAGAGACCCAGTACTTC. It encodes CASSLEAGVEETQYF.

This clonotype was observed many times. In DNA form, the CDR3 reads TGTGCCAGCAGCTTACGGGGACAGGTAGCAGATACGCAGTATTTT. Its protein is CASSLRGQVADTQYF. This chain uses TRBV7-2 with TRBJ2-3; 8 bases are a match to TRBD1. CDR3 length equals 15 residues. From germline, CDR1 is SGHTA and CDR2 FQGNSA. V dropped 2 bases and J dropped 4; count of bases not matched to a gene: 5.

By share of the sample, this clonotype is medium-sized. The genes are TRBV6-2 or TRBV6-3 and TRBJ1-6; perhaps TRBD1 as D (5 bases). Germline CDR1 and CDR2: MNHEY and SVGEGT. The CDR3 length is 16 residues. V gave up 2 bases and J gave up 10 bases, with 18 bases separating them. In nucleotides, the CDR3 is TGTGCCAGCAGTTACCCCCCCCGCCGGGACCAATCACCCCTCCACTTT. Translated, it gives CASSYPPRRDQSPLHF.

The sample holds a few counts of this clonotype. The V gene is TRBV7-9, the J gene TRBJ2-4, with D unresolved. V was trimmed by 1 base and J by 0 bases, leaving 7 bases between them. The length of the CDR3 is 15 residues. Germline V gene data show CDR1 as SEHNR and CDR2 as FQNEAQ (reference sequence). The CDR3 coding sequence is TGTGCCAGCAGCTTAGTCGGCCTAGCCAAAAACATTCAGTACTTC. This codes for CASSLVGLAKNIQYF.

The V gene is TRBV20-1, the J gene TRBJ1-4; 9 bases fit TRBD1. The CDR3 contains 16 residues. The V gene's germline CDR1 is DFQATT and CDR2 SNEGSKA (reference sequence). V gave up 0 bases and J gave up 8 bases; unmatched junction bases: 10. Written as DNA, the CDR3 is TGCAGTGCTAGAGATTGGGGACAGGGCGGGGAAGAAAAACTGTTTTTT. Translation: CSARDWGQGGEEKLFF.

The rearrangement joins TRBV29-1 to TRBJ1-1; TRBD1 might be the D (6 bases). V lost 4 bases and J 7 bases, leaving 10 bases between the germline ends. There are 11 residues in the CDR3. Per the germline V gene, CDR1 is SQVTM and CDR2 is ANQGSEA. The DNA of the CDR3 is TGCAGCGTTGGGACAGCCCGTGAAGCTTTCTTT. Amino acid sequence: CSVGTAREAFF.

Many counts were recorded for this clonotype. The chain has TRBV7-6 and TRBJ1-4; 7 bases line up with TRBD1. V lost 5 bases to trimming and J lost 0 bases; unmatched junction nucleotides: 0. The CDR3 covers 14 residues. Germline assignment: CDR1 SGHVS and CDR2 FNYEAQ. The CDR3 region is CASSQGATNEKLFF. CDR3 coding DNA: TGTGCCAGCAGCCAGGGGGCAACTAATGAAAAACTGTTTTTT.

Many counts were recorded for this clonotype. Germline is not matched at one junction end, which may reflect a read error. The V gene is TRBV15, the J gene TRBJ2-3, with 8 bases fitting TRBD1. Per the germline V gene, CDR1 is LNHNV and CDR2 is YYDKDF (reference sequence). The CDR3 contains 16 residues. The CDR3 region has the DNA TGTGCCACTAGGAACACAGGACAGGGTCCCCCAATGCCCTACTTTTTT. Translation: CATRNTGQGPPMPYFF. Together with reference TRBV15 and TRBJ2-3, the CDR3 gives the full variable domain: DAMVIQNPRYQVTQFGKPVTLSCSQTLNHNVMYWYQQKSSQAPKLLFHYYDKDFNNEADTPDNFQSRRPNTSFCFLDIRSPGLGDTAMYLCATRNTGQGPPMPYFFGPGTRLTVL.

The sample holds many counts of this clonotype. The CDR3 here is CASSRSSEWGETQYF. Here the CDR3 DNA reads TGTGCCAGCAGCCGTTCTAGCGAGTGGGGGGAGACCCAGTACTTC. The chain employs TRBV7-9 and TRBJ2-5; D may be TRBD2 (6 bases). The CDR3 is made up of 15 amino acids. V lost 5 bases and J lost 5, with 18 bases in between. The germline CDR1 and CDR2 sequences are SEHNR and FQNEAQ (reference sequence).

The J gene is TRBJ2-5, the V gene TRBV3-1, with TRBD2 identical over 10 bases. Germline lookup yields CDR1 LGHDT and CDR2 YNNKEL (reference sequence). CDR3 length: 15 amino acids. The V gene end was trimmed by 5 bases and the J gene end by 4 bases; junction bases not matched to a gene: 7. The CDR3 protein is CASSSSGGARETQYF. The DNA for the CDR3 is TGTGCCAGCAGCTCCAGCGGGGGGGCCCGAGAGACCCAGTACTTC.

In this sample, this clonotype turned up many times. V is TRBV11-2 and J is TRBJ1-5; D may be TRBD1 (6 bases). Trimming left V 1 base short and J 8 bases short, with 15 bases between. The CDR3 extends over 15 amino acids. Germline V CDR1 and CDR2: SGHAT, FQNNGV. CDR3 sequence reads: CASSLGSGGREPQHF. CDR3 coding DNA: TGTGCCAGCAGCTTAGGTTCGGGGGGCCGGGAGCCCCAGCATTTT.

V usage is TRBV7-2 and J usage is TRBJ2-5; D might be TRBD1 (6 bases). V was trimmed by 5 bases and J by 3 bases, leaving 13 bases between them. Looked up from germline, CDR1 is SGHTA and CDR2 is FQGNSA. The CDR3 extends over 14 amino acids. CDR3 in amino acids: CASSQWQGKETQYF. DNA for the CDR3: TGTGCCAGCAGCCAGTGGCAGGGGAAAGAGACCCAGTACTTC.

This clonotype was picked up many times. The genes are TRBV6-6 and TRBJ2-6, with TRBD1 identical over 9 bases. This CDR3 has 17 amino acids. Unmatched junction bases numbered 9, after V lost 7 bases and J lost 2 bases. Germline V gives CDR1 MNHNY, CDR2 SVGAGI (reference sequence). CDR3: CASMSGQGLAGANVLTF. The CDR3, as DNA: TGTGCCAGCATGTCGGGACAGGGCTTAGCTGGGGCCAACGTCCTGACTTTC.

V and J are TRBV20-1 and TRBJ2-3; D gene ambiguous. CDR3 size: 13 residues. Germline values: CDR1 DFQATT, CDR2 SNEGSKA (reference sequence). V lost 8 bases and J lost 0, with 12 bases in between. The CDR3 region has the DNA TGCAGTCCCTCGCGCCTTAGCACAGATACGCAGTATTTT. Translating gives CSPSRLSTDTQYF.

Ten or more counts support this clonotype. This chain links TRBV7-9 with TRBJ2-7; D unclear. This CDR3 has 10 amino acids. CDR1 and CDR2 from the germline V gene are SEHNR and FQNEAQ (reference sequence). The V gene lost 5 bases and the J gene lost 7 bases, with 6 bases spanning the gap. CDR3 sequence: CASSPLEQYF. The CDR3 nucleotides read TGTGCCAGCAGCCCCCTAGAGCAGTACTTC.

This clonotype was observed many times. The junction departs from the called germline gene at one end, perhaps through a read error. The chain has TRBV18 and TRBJ2-1, with D unclear. This CDR3 contains 14 residues. Germline V gene lookup returns CDR1 KGHSH and CDR2 LQKENI. The chain's CDR3 is CASSPPSHYNEQFF. CDR3 nucleotides: TGTGCCAGCTCCCCACCATCCCATTACAATGAGCAGTTCTTC.

The rearrangement links TRBV20-1 to TRBJ2-7, with D possibly matching TRBD1 (6 bases). In germline, CDR1 is DFQATT, CDR2 SNEGSKA (reference sequence). The CDR3 consists of 15 residues. The ends were cut back, 6 bases at V and 0 bases at J, with 18 bases in the middle. DNA for the CDR3: TGCAGTGCACTCGCCTCAGGGGTCTCCTCCTACGAGCAGTACGTC. Its protein product is CSALASGVSSYEQYV.

The table lists this clonotype with a few counts. V and J are TRBV30 and TRBJ1-1, with 7 bases lining up with TRBD1. The germline CDR1 and CDR2 sequences are GTSNPN and SVGIG (reference sequence). Trimming at V came to 5 bases and at J to 5 bases, leaving 8 bases not matched to a gene. The length of the CDR3 is 13 residues. CDR3 sequence (DNA): TGTGCCTGGTACAGACAGGGAAAAACTGAAGCTTTCTTT. It specifies CAWYRQGKTEAFF.

This sequence joins TRBV20-1 and TRBJ2-7; D might be TRBD2 (6 bases). This CDR3 is 12 amino acids long. The germline CDR1 and CDR2 sequences are DFQATT and SNEGSKA (reference sequence). The ends were cut back, 3 bases at V and 3 bases at J, with 9 bases in the middle. CDR3 protein: CSASAGNYEQYV. Written as DNA, the CDR3 is TGCAGTGCTAGCGCGGGGAACTACGAGCAGTACGTC.

At least ten counts were recorded for this clonotype. This chain joins TRBV4-1 and TRBJ2-4, with TRBD1 as a possible D gene (6 bases). The ends were cut back, 3 bases at V and 7 bases at J, with 10 bases in the middle. Germline V CDR1 and CDR2: MGHRA, YSYEKL. The CDR3 has 13 residues. CDR3 coding DNA: TGCGCCAGCAGCCAGTCCACAGGGAACATTCAGTACTTC. Protein product: CASSQSTGNIQYF.

In its sample, this clonotype was seen many times. The CDR3 protein is CASSLGLGSTEAFF. The CDR3 DNA sequence: TGTGCCAGCAGCTTAGGTTTAGGGTCCACTGAAGCTTTCTTT. The J gene is TRBJ1-1, the V gene TRBV7-2; no reliable D call. The V gene's germline CDR1 is SGHTA and CDR2 FQGNSA. The ends were cut back, 1 base at V and 4 bases at J, with 10 bases in the middle. CDR3 size: 14 residues.

This clonotype was seen at least ten times. This sequence joins TRBV4-1 and TRBJ2-2; D gene unclear. This CDR3 has 12 residues. With 4 bases removed from V and 5 bases from J, the gap between germline ends came to 5 bases. CDR1 MGHRA and CDR2 YSYEKL come from the germline V gene. The CDR3 nucleotides read TGCGCCAGCAGCCCGACTACCGGGGAGCTGTTTTTT. Its protein product is CASSPTTGELFF.

This clonotype was recorded many times. V gene TRBV30 combines with J gene TRBJ1-5, with 9 bases identical to TRBD1. The CDR3 is made up of 15 amino acids. CDR1 and CDR2 (germline): GTSNPN, SVGIG (reference sequence). The V gene end was trimmed by 6 bases and the J gene end by 5 bases; junction bases not matched to a gene: 11. The CDR3 sequence is CACETTGGLYQPQHF. The CDR3 DNA follows: TGTGCCTGCGAAACGACAGGGGGGCTATATCAGCCCCAGCATTTT.

This clonotype was detected many times. The chain carries TRBV6-5 and TRBJ2-2; D not certain. This CDR3 comprises 14 residues. Trimming left V 6 bases short and J 7 bases short, with 15 bases between. Looked up from germline, CDR1 is MNHEY and CDR2 is SVGAGI. The CDR3 loop is CASRMGRILGELFF. The CDR3, as DNA: TGTGCCAGCAGAATGGGCCGGATACTCGGGGAGCTGTTTTTT.